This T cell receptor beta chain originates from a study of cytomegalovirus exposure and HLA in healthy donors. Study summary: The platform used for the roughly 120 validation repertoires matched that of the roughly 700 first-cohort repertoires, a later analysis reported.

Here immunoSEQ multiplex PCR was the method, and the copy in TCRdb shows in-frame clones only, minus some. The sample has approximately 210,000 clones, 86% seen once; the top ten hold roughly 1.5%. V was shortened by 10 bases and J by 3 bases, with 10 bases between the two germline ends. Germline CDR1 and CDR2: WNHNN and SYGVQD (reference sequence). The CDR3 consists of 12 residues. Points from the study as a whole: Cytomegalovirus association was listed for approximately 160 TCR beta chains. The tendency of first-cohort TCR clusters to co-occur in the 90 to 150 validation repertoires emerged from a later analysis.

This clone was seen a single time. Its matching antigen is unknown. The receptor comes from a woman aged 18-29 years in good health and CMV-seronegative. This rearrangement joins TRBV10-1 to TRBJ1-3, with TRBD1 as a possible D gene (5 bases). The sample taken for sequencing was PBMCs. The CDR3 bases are TGCGCCACCACGACAGATGGAAACACCATATATTTT. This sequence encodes CATTTDGNTIYF.